This entry is about one T cell receptor beta chain. The germline V gene has CDR1 MNHEY and CDR2 SVGAGI. After removal of 2 bases from V and 7 bases from J, the junction contained 5 bases not matched to a gene. The CDR3 extends over 15 amino acids. Survey-level TCR beta sequencing used the immunoSEQ assay. The method was immunoSEQ multiplex PCR; TCRdb's version includes in-frame clones alone and lacks a portion of them. The sample records approximately 70,000 clones, about 94% being singletons. The sample was PBMCs. The V gene is TRBV6-5, the J gene TRBJ1-6; 7 nucleotides match TRBD1. This TCR was recovered from a man aged 40-50 years with rheumatoid arthritis. This CDR3 is CASSYVQGTNSPLHF. The CDR3 DNA follows: TGTGCCAGCAGTTACGTACAGGGGACCAATTCACCCCTCCACTTT.